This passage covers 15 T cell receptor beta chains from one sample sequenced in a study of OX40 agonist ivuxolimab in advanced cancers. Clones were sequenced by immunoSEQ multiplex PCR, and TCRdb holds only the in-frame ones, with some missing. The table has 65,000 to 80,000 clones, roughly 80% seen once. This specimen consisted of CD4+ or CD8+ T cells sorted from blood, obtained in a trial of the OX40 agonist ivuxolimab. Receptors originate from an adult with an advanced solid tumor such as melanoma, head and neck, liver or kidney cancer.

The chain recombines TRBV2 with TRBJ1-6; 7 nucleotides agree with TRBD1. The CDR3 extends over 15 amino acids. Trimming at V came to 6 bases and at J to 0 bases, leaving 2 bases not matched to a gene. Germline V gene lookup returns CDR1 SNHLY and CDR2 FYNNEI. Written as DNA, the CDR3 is TGTGCCAGCAGACAGGGGAGCTCCTATAATTCACCCCTCCACTTT. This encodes CASRQGSSYNSPLHF.

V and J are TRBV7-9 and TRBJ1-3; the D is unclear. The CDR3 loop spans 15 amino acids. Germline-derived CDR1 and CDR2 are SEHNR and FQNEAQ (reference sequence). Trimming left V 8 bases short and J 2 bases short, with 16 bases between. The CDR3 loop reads CASSTAAQAGNTIYF. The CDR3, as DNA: TGTGCCAGCTCCACCGCAGCCCAGGCTGGAAACACCATATATTTT.

The CDR3 sequence is CASSKTLGGGEAFF. In DNA, the CDR3 is TGTGCCAGCAGCAAGACCCTGGGGGGGGGTGAAGCTTTCTTT. The gene calls are TRBV5-4 and TRBJ1-1; D might be TRBD1 (5 bases). In germline, CDR1 is SGHNT, CDR2 YYREEE (reference sequence). Trimming removed 4 bases at V and 7 bases at J, with 17 bases between. The CDR3 spans 14 residues.

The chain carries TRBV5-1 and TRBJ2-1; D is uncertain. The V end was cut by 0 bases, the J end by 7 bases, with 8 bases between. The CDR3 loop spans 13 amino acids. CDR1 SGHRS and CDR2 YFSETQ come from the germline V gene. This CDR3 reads CASSLGRPNEQFF. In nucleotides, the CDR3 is TGCGCCAGCAGCTTGGGCAGGCCGAATGAGCAGTTCTTC.

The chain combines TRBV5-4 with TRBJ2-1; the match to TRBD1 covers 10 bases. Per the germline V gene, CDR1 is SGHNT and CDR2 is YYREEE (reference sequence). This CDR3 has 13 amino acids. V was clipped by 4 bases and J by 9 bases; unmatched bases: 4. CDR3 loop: CASSGGQGIEQFF. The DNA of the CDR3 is TGTGCCAGCAGCGGGGGACAGGGGATTGAGCAGTTCTTC.

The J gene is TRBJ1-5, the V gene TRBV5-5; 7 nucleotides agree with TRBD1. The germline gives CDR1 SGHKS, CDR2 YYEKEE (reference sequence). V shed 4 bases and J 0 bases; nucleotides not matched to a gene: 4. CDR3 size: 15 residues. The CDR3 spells CASSRTGASNQPQHF. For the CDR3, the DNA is TGTGCCAGCAGCCGAACAGGGGCTAGCAATCAGCCCCAGCATTTT. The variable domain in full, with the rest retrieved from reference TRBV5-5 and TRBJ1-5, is DAGVTQSPTHLIKTRGQQVTLRCSPISGHKSVSWYQQVLGQGPQFIFQYYEKEERGRGNFPDRFSARQFPNYSSELNVNALLLGDSALYLCASSRTGASNQPQHFGDGTRLSIL.

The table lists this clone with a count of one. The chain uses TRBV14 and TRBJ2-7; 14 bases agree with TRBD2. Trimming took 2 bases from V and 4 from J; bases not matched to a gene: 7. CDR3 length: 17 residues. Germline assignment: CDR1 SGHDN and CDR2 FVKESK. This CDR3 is CASSQKWGTSGSYEQYF. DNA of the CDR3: TGTGCCAGCAGCCAAAAATGGGGGACTAGCGGGAGTTACGAGCAGTACTTC. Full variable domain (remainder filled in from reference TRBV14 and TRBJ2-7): EAGVTQFPSHSVIEKGQTVTLRCDPISGHDNLYWYRRVMGKEIKFLLHFVKESKQDESGMPNNRFLAERTGGTYSTLKVQPAELEDSGVYFCASSQKWGTSGSYEQYFGPGTRLTVT.

The DNA for the CDR3 is TGTGCCAGCAGCTTAGTGGGACAGGGGGCAGGAGAGACCCAGTACTTC. Translation: CASSLVGQGAGETQYF. The chain joins TRBV7-9 to TRBJ2-5, with 12 nucleotides matching TRBD1. CDR3 length: 16 residues. Germline trimming cut 1 base from V and 4 bases from J; bases unmatched to any gene: 4. Germline CDR1 and CDR2: SEHNR and FQNEAQ (reference sequence).

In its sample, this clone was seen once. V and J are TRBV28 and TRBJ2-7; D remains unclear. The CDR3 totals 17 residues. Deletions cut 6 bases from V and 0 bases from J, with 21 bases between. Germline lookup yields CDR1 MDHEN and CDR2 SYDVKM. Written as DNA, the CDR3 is TGTGCCAGCAGAAAAACCTTAGGTGAGCGACGCTCCTACGAGCAGTACTTC. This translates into CASRKTLGERRSYEQYF.

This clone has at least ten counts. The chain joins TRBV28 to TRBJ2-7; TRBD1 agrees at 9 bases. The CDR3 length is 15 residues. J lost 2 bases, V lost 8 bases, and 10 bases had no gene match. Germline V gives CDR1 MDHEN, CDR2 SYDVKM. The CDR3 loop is CASGTGTGLTYEQYV. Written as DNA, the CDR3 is TGTGCCAGCGGGACCGGGACAGGGCTCACCTACGAGCAGTACGTC.

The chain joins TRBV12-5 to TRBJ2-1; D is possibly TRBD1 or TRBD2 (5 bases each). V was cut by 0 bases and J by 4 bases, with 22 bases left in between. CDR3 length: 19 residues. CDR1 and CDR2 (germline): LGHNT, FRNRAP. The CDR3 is CASGLVRDGTTLIYNEQFF. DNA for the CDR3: TGTGCTAGTGGTTTGGTTCGGGACGGAACGACCCTGATTTACAATGAGCAGTTCTTC. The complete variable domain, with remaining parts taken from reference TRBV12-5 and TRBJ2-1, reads DARVTQTPRHKVTEMGQEVTMRCQPILGHNTVFWYRQTMMQGLELLAYFRNRAPLDDSGMPKDRFSAEMPDATLATLKIQPSEPRDSAVYFCASGLVRDGTTLIYNEQFFGPGTRLTVL.

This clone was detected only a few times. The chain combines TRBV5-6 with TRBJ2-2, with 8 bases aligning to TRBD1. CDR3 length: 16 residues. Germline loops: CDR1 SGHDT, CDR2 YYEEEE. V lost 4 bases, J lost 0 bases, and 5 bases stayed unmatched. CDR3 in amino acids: CASSPWDRTNTGELFF. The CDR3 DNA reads TGTGCCAGCAGCCCCTGGGACAGGACGAACACCGGGGAGCTGTTTTTT.

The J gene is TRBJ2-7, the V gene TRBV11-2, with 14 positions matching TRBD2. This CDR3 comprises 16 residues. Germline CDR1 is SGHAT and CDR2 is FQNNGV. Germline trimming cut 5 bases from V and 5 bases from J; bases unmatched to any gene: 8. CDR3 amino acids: CASSRLAGGPIHEQYF. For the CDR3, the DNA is TGTGCCAGCAGCCGACTAGCGGGAGGGCCAATCCACGAGCAGTACTTC.

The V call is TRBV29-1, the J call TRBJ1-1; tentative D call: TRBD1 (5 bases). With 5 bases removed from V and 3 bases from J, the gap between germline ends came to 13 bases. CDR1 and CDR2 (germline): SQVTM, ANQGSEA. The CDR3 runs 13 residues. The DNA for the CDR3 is TGCAGCGTTCTATTCACCAGGGACACTGAAGCTTTCTTT. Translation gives CSVLFTRDTEAFF.

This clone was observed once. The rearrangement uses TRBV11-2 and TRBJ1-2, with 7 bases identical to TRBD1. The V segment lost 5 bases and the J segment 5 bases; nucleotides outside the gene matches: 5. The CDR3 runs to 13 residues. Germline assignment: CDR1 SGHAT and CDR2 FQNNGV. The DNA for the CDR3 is TGTGCCAGCAGCCGTGGGGACAGTTATGGCTACACCTTC. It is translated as CASSRGDSYGYTF.